This T cell receptor (beta chain) was sequenced for a study of blood T cell repertoires in COVID-19. The overall study: Both acute and convalescent COVID-19 samples were obtained from the United States, Italy and Spain.

This CDR3 has 17 amino acids. Per the germline V gene, CDR1 is PRHDT and CDR2 is FYEKMQ (reference sequence). J lost 0 bases, V lost 4 bases, and 12 bases had no gene match. Source study methods: Amplification with reference gene primers provided the estimates of nucleated cell counts. The assay was immunoSEQ multiplex PCR, and TCRdb's table has in-frame clones only and misses some. The V and J calls and clone size were taken over from that table, and D and trimming were inferred from the DNA. The sample lists 250,000 to 300,000 clones; 75% to 90% were seen once. The receptor was isolated from a woman younger than 45 with active or convalescent COVID-19. The sample consisted of peripheral blood. The rearrangement joins TRBV13 to TRBJ2-7; 7 bases map to TRBD2. The CDR3 DNA reads as TGTGCCAGCAGCTCCCAGTTCTGGGGCGGGAGCTCCTACGAGCAGTACTTC. Protein: CASSSQFWGGSSYEQYF. Looking up the rest from reference TRBV13 and TRBJ2-7 gives the full variable domain: AAGVIQSPRHLIKEKRETATLKCYPIPRHDTVYWYQQGPGQDPQFLISFYEKMQSDKGSIPDRFSAQQFSDYHSELNMSSLELGDSALYFCASSSQFWGGSSYEQYFGPGTRLTVT.